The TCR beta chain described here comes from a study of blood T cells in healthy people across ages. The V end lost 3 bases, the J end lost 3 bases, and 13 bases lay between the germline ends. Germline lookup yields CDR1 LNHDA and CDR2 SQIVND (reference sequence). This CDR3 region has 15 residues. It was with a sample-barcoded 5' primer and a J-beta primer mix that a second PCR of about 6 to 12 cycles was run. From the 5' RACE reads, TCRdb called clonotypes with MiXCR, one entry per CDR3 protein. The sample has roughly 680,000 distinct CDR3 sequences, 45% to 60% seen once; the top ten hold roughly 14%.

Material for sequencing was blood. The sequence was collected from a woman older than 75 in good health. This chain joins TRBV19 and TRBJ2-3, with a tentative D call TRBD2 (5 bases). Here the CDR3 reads CASSIQRRRTDTQYF. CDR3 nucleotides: TGTGCCAGTAGTATCCAGAGACGGAGGACAGATACGCAGTATTTT.